The clone carrying this T cell receptor (beta chain) has just a few counts. Its antigen is unidentified. The data stem from a study of radiotherapy plus CTLA-4 blockade in lung cancer. The study's findings and limits: Early shifts in blood T cell clones, with interferon-beta, reportedly predicted response best. After radiotherapy and ipilimumab, tumor-derived clones expanded in peripheral blood.

Assay: immunoSEQ multiplex PCR; the TCRdb copy retains only in-frame clones and omits some. Of approximately 52,000 clones listed, around 79% are singletons. The CDR3 consists of 14 residues. This TCR was sampled from a human donor with non-small cell lung cancer who had a complete response to radiotherapy plus ipilimumab. Material: peripheral blood, obtained from a patient treated with radiotherapy plus ipilimumab. V and J are TRBV21-1 and TRBJ2-7; the D call TRBD1 from the table was never checked on the DNA. TRBV21-1 constitutes a pseudogene. As DNA, the CDR3 is TGTGCCAGGGGGGCCGGGACCCTTTCCTACGAGCAGTACGTC. Translating it yields CARGAGTLSYEQYV.